The 3 T cell receptor beta chains reported below all come from one sample, sequenced in a study of shared T cell receptors in the human thymus. Some clones are missing from TCRdb's copy, which holds only in-frame ones; the method was immunoSEQ multiplex PCR. This sample has about 660,000 clones, with 80% to 90% found just once. These data were also filed under a second study, of human thymus T cells.

Sequenced: thymocytes. Receptors originate from a boy under two years old with a congenital heart defect.

The rearrangement joins TRBV6-5 to TRBJ2-7, with D perhaps TRBD2 (6 bases). V dropped 5 bases and J dropped 4 bases, with 12 bases sitting between them. The CDR3 runs to 13 residues. In germline, CDR1 is MNHEY, CDR2 SVGAGI. CDR3 in DNA: TGTGCCAGCAGTGGCCTTGGGGGGTACGAGCAGTACTTC. Encoded protein: CASSGLGGYEQYF.

This chain uses TRBV19 with TRBJ2-1, with 14 positions matching TRBD2. Germline lookup yields CDR1 LNHDA and CDR2 SQIVND (reference sequence). The CDR3 runs to 18 residues. V shed 3 bases, J shed 7 bases, and the junction held 11 bases outside the gene matches. The CDR3 loop reads CASSIGLPGLAGANEQFF. The DNA of the CDR3 is TGTGCCAGTAGTATTGGGCTCCCGGGACTAGCGGGAGCGAATGAGCAGTTCTTC.

The chain has TRBV4-3 and TRBJ2-7; 8 positions match TRBD1. CDR3 length: 20 amino acids. Trimming at V came to 0 bases and at J to 3 bases, leaving 19 bases not matched to a gene. CDR1 is LGHNA, CDR2 YSLEER, per germline. CDR3 amino acids: CASSQDGTPGTGGSGYEQYF. The CDR3 DNA reads as TGCGCCAGCAGCCAAGATGGGACTCCCGGGACAGGCGGCAGCGGCTACGAGCAGTACTTC.